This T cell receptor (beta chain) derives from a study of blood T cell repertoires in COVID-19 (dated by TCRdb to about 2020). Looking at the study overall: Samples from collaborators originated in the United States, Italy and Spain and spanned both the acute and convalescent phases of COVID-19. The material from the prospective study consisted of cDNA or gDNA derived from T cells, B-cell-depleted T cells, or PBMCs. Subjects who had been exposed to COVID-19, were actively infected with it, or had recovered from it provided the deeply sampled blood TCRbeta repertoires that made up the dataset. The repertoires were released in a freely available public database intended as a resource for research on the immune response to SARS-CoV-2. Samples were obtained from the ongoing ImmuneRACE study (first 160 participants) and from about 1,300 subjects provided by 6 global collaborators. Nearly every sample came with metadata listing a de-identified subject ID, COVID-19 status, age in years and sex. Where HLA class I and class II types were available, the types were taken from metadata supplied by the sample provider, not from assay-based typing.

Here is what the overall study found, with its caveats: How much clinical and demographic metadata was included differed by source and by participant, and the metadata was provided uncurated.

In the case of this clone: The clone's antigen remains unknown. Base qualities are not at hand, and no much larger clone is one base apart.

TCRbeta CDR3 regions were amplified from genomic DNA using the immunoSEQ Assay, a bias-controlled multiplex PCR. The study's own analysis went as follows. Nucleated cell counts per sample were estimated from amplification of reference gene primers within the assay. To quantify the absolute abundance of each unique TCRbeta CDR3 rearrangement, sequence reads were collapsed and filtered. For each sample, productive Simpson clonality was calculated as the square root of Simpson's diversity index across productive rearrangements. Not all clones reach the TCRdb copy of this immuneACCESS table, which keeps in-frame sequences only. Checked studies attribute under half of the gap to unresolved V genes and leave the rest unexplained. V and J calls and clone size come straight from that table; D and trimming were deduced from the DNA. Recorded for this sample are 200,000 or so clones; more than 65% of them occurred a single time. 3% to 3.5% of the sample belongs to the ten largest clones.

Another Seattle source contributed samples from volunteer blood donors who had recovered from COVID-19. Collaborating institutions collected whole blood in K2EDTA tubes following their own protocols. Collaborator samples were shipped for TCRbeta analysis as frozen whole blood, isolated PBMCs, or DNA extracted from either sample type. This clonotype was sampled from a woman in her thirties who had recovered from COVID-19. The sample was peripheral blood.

The DNA is TGCAGCGTTGGACTAGCGGGTATGAGCTCCTACAATGAGCAGTTCTTC. Translated, it reads CSVGLAGMSSYNEQFF. The V and J segments used are TRBV29-1 and TRBJ2-1; 10 central nucleotides agree with TRBD2. CDR1 SQVTM and CDR2 ANQGSEA are derived from the germline V gene. The CDR3, from cysteine to phenylalanine, totals 16 residues. Only the CDR3 region is kept as DNA, spanning 48 bases read in frame from base 1. Relative to germline, V is missing 4 bases and J is missing 0 bases, with 6 bases of the junction outside any gene match.